This TCR beta chain derives from a study of cytomegalovirus exposure and HLA in healthy donors (dated 2017 in TCRdb). For the wider study: In an earlier analysis of under 600 of the donors, around 290 Gb of sequence data and some 120 million unique TCR beta sequences from about 190 million T cells were reported. To predict cytomegalovirus infection status, the study combined high-throughput TCR immunosequencing, statistical association of individual TCRs with disease status, and machine learning. The study aimed to test whether cataloging public T cell receptors could reveal signatures of past pathogen exposure. Donor age, sex, ethnicity and CMV serostatus were compiled together with the repertoire data. Class I and class II HLA loci were covered by the typing at four-digit resolution. To decide whether each TCR beta V gene segment behaved as functional or pseudogenic, an earlier analysis of nearly 600 of the donors relied on high-throughput TCR beta sequencing. In a later genetic analysis, genome-wide SNP genotypes for 398 of the 666 donors were used, and that subset was treated as a discovery cohort. Approximately 300 gigabases of sequencing data and 75 million to 85 million unique TCR sequences made up an early release that covered 640 HLA-typed donors. Because of strong linkage in the cohort, roughly 5 DR-DQ haplotypes were treated as single units for association and clustering. In a later analysis, previously published TCR beta repertoires from fewer than 750 donors were re-analyzed and high-resolution HLA genotyping was added so that TCR occurrence patterns could be studied. Among approximately 370 genotyped donors of the cohort, an average of about 240,000 unique TCR beta nucleotide sequences was sequenced per donor, of which about 19% were non-productive. The study profiled the T cell repertoires of hundreds of subjects by immunosequencing and related them to cytomegalovirus serostatus. Of the roughly 410 genotyped donors, 80% to 90% were placed in the genetic ancestry cluster associated with self-reported Caucasian donors. The later analysis used no new phenotypic data to find candidate immune exposures, relying instead on TCR beta sequences and their occurrence across donors. Every repertoire in the discovery cohort had been generated on one and the same sequencing platform. A separate validation cohort of over 95 different subjects was used in addition to the roughly 700-subject first cohort. Typing coverage differed by locus: A, B, C, DRB1 and DQB1 were typed in roughly 629-630 donors, DQA1 in about 510, DPA1 in 600 to 610, and DPB1 in 450 to 480.

The cohort was made up of approximately 670 healthy bone marrow donors. At the time of sampling, all cohort members were nominally healthy, though unrecorded immune exposures were likely present. The donor was CMV seronegative and was included in the group of under 450 seronegative cohort members. A peripheral blood sample was collected from each donor, and TCR beta sequencing was performed on peripheral blood mononuclear cells. Genomic DNA was extracted from the blood cell samples with the Qiagen DNeasy Blood Extraction Kit. General study outcomes and caveats: Most TCR sequences were seen in very few donors, while some public TCRs were found in many individuals. According to a later analysis, parvovirus B19, influenza, CMV and Epstein-Barr virus appeared linked to several top co-occurrence clusters. Because the 87-base-pair reads could not distinguish some IMGT-functional V segments, including TRBV6-2 and TRBV6-3, those segments were excluded. Specific HLA alleles were associated with more than 15,000 TCR beta sequences at a false discovery rate of 0.05 in a later analysis. The classifier was reported to diagnose cytomegalovirus status with high specificity and sensitivity in both the original cohort and the validation cohort. The only immune exposure information available for the cohort was CMV serostatus. Three of the identified cytomegalovirus-associated TCR beta chains were confirmed in vitro to be specific for cytomegalovirus antigens. The study gave a list of roughly 150 TCR beta chains associated with cytomegalovirus. Compared with equally common non-associated chains, HLA-associated TCR beta chains in a later analysis were more clonally expanded and had lower generation probabilities. The authors suggested that the approach could potentially be generalized to other disease states and immunological phenotypes. Because counts were too low, about 15 rarely observed V segments, including chromosome 9 orphons, were left out of the earlier analysis of 500 to 650 of the donors. A further reported finding was that TCR beta sequences accurately predicted the HLA-A and HLA-B alleles for most subjects in the first cohort. According to a later analysis, TCR association rates differed among HLA loci, with DRB1 alleles showing the most associated TCRs and HLA-C alleles showing the fewest. HLA typing was unavailable for some donors at each locus, so association tests used only the typed subset. A cluster of highly shared sequence variants was judged likely to represent a technical artifact of the sequencing pipeline. Strong co-occurrence of HLA alleles, especially DR and DQ, made assigning TCR associations to individual alleles difficult. Compared with the 666-donor mean, donors in an Asian-associated ancestry cluster had fewer N-insertions in productive TCRs, according to a later genetic analysis. Roughly uniform sequencing depth across donors was assumed in presence/absence analyses, although this assumption may not hold. The cohort was sequenced for TCR beta chains only, and without alpha or paired-chain data the features that could be detected were limited. V-gene and J-gene trimming of TCR beta chains was associated with a missense DCLRE1C variant in a later genetic analysis, and the association was replicated in an independent cohort. In an earlier analysis of some 540 of the donors, most TCR beta V segments appeared in productive rearrangements about 87% or about 30% of the time, broadly matching IMGT annotations. Correlated functional status among segregating V segments might reflect linkage disequilibrium, but an unknown experimental factor could not be ruled out. A later analysis found that most CMV-associated TCR beta chains appeared HLA-restricted, with HLA associations seemingly driven largely by CMV exposure.

V is clipped by 1 base and J by 2 bases, and the sequence between their germline boundaries is 10 bases long. From its cysteine to its phenylalanine, the CDR3 spans 15 amino acids. The CDR3 DNA has 45 bases and is translated from base 1. CDR1 and CDR2, looked up from the germline V gene, are LGHNA and YSLEER. With regard to this clone: Its specific antigen is unknown. Base qualities were left out, and no much larger clone turns up one base away.

The protocol used for the library was the immunoSEQ multiplex PCR assay. A mixture of 60 forward primers for TCR Vbeta segments and 13 reverse primers for TCR Jbeta segments was used in the multiplex PCR. Amplification of the CDR3 region of rearranged TCR beta genes was performed with a multiplex PCR assay on genomic DNA. The amplified TCR beta libraries were sequenced on the Illumina HiSeq System as 87-base-pair reads. The paper's processing steps were these. Across the 600 to 700 repertoires, a later analysis counted some 80 million unique TCR beta chains, 9 million to 14 million of which were shared by at least two donors. A nearest-neighbor algorithm error-corrected the raw reads and collapsed the reads into unique sequences, merging closely related sequences to remove PCR and sequencing errors. CDR3 sequences were aligned to IMGT reference sequences to assign V, D and J gene segments. Each retained sequence needed at least a six-nucleotide match to both a V gene segment and a J gene segment. Rearrangements were classified as productive when the CDR3 lacked stop codons and remained in frame with V and J, and all other rearrangements were classified as non-productive. CDR3 was defined by IMGT convention, running from the second conserved V-encoded cysteine to the conserved J-encoded phenylalanine. In an earlier analysis of some 550 of the donors, sequences lacking an unambiguous match to a single V gene segment were excluded. In an earlier analysis of around 600 of the donors, V segments were called functional above 56.7% productive rearrangements and were called segregating when the between-donor standard deviation exceeded 5%. A statistical classification framework was built for diagnosing cytomegalovirus status from the catalog of TCR beta chain sequences. A later analysis assigned V and J genes by comparing TCR nucleotide sequences with IMGT/GENE-DB human TR gene sequences. A later analysis assigned CDR3 sequences and most-parsimonious VDJ recombination scenarios with the TCRdist pipeline. In a later analysis, each TCR beta chain was defined by its CDR3 amino acid sequence together with its V-gene family, and reads lacking a unique V-gene family were excluded. As a way to deal with suspected cross-contamination and a sequencing artifact, a later analysis dropped over 550 nucleotide sequences that were highly shared and had low generation probability. A later analysis calculated a clonal expansion index for each public chain from normalized within-repertoire ranks of inferred template counts. In a later analysis, generation probabilities were computed using a VDJ recombination model fitted to out-of-frame rearrangements, and the results were checked against IGoR. In a later analysis, hypergeometric tests were used to score TCR-TCR, TCR-HLA and TCR-CMV co-occurrence, with a repertoire-size bias correction applied to TCR pairs. False discovery rates were estimated in a later analysis by permuting HLA or CMV assignments 20 times. A later analysis grouped co-occurring TCRs with DBSCAN, adding TCRdist sequence similarity when clustering within HLA-allele-positive subsets. Repertoires with fewer than 30,000 or more than 120,000 public chains, plus five repertoires with anomalous nucleotide sharing, were excluded from co-occurrence clustering. In TCRdb, the immuneACCESS table is reduced to in-frame sequences with V and J assigned. These tables do not hold every clone; where another copy was compared, an unresolved V gene accounts for under half, and the others remain unexplained. The DNA was the basis for D and trimming; V, J and clone size are from that table. The sample yields a few hundred thousand clones; almost 80% were counted once. The ten largest clones take up around 1.8% of the sample.

Sequencing input: PBMCs. The rearrangement joined TRBV4-3 to TRBJ2-3; the D segment cannot be called with confidence. The TCR was taken from a young man in good health and CMV-seronegative. The DNA sequence follows: TGCGCCAGCAGCCAAGGACACACCTTCACAGATACGCAGTATTTT. The encoded protein is CASSQGHTFTDTQYF.